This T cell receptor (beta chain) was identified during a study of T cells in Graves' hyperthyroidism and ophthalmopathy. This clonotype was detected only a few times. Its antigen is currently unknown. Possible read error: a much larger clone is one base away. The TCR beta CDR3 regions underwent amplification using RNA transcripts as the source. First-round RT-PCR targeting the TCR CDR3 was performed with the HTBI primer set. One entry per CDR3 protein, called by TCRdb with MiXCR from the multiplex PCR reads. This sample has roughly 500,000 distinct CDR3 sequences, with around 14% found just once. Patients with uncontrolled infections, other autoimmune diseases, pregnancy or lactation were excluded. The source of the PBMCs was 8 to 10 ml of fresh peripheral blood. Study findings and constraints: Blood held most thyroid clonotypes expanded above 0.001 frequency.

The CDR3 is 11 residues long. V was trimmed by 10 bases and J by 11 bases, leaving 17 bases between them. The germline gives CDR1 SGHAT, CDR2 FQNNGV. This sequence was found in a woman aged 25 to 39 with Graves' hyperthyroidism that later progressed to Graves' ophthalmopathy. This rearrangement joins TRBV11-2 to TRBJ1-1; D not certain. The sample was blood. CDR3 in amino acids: CAITAFTDAFF. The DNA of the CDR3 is TGTGCCATTACAGCTTTCACCGACGCTTTCTTT.